Described below is a single T cell receptor (beta chain) sequence and its context. Its binding antigen is unknown. No much larger clone exists at a distance of one base, and base qualities are not known. This entry belongs to a study of T cells in narcolepsy (dated by TCRdb to 2016 to 2018). Concerning the study at large: The study enrolled patients with narcolepsy type 1 or type 2 (NT1, NT2) together with healthy control donors. The study used TCR Vbeta sequencing to track clonotypes in blood and CSF while looking for autoreactive T cells in narcolepsy patients that target self-antigens of hypocretin neurons (hypocretin, TRIB2).

For TCR Vbeta sequencing, memory CD4+ T cells were sorted ex vivo from the peripheral blood of narcolepsy patients and healthy controls. Summary of the overall study and its limitations: Plots that compared CSF and blood CD4+ T cell clonotypes from the same patient highlighted HCRT-specific and TRIB2-specific autoreactive clonotypes. Patients and controls had comparable numbers of sequenced blood memory CD4+ clonotypes, averaging about 40,000 and 33,000, respectively. No sequences matching autoreactive T cell clones were present in some of the blood memory CD4+ repertoires from patients and controls. Autoreactive clonotypes were reported to be detected serially in the blood of the same patients and of different patients, but not in the blood of healthy controls.

Libraries were made using the immunoSEQ multiplex PCR assay. TCRdb holds this immuneACCESS table with in-frame rearrangements only. Some clones are missing; in checked studies, unresolved V genes explain under half, and the rest has no known cause. For this sample the table gives 30,000 to 40,000 clones, of which 75% to 85% were detected only once. The ten largest clones capture 2% to 3% of the sample. The junction shows trimming of 1 base on V and 4 bases on J, plus 13 bases between the germline ends. According to the germline V gene (reference sequence), CDR1 reads LNHNV and CDR2 reads YYDKDF. The cysteine opens and the phenylalanine closes a CDR3 of 15 amino acids. The kept DNA is CDR3 alone, 45 bases in frame from the first base.

The V gene is TRBV15 and the J gene is TRBJ2-5; the D gene remains uncertain. The receptor comes from a human donor with narcolepsy. Sequenced material: CD45RA- memory CD4+ T cells from PBMCs. Explained via the paper, the cell subset or site label denotes: memory T cells sorted ex vivo from peripheral blood. DNA sequence: TGTGCCACCAGCAGAGGTGCCAGCCAAGGAGAGACCCAGTACTTC. It codes for CATSRGASQGETQYF.